Below are 24 T cell receptor beta chains sequenced from a single sample in a study of naive and memory T cell subsets. Amplification of ligated cDNA took four PCR rounds with SP2 and nested alpha and beta constant primers. TCRdb called the 5' RACE reads again in MiXCR, with one record for every CDR3 protein. The data contain 25,000 to 35,000 distinct CDR3 sequences, 16% of them singletons. TCR cDNA received a 3' ligated oligonucleotide that carried a UMI. These receptors came from a female donor in good health.

This clonotype was seen ten or more times. The V and J genes are TRBV25-1 and TRBJ1-1, with TRBD1 matching 7 bases. The germline V gene has CDR1 MGHDK and CDR2 SYGVNS. There are 12 residues in the CDR3. With V trimmed by 8 bases and J by 2 bases, 2 bases remained unmatched. The CDR3 nucleotides are TGTGCCAGCGGGGACAGCAACACTGAAGCTTTCTTT. Amino acids: CASGDSNTEAFF.

Remarks on this clonotype: A read error may be the cause here, since a much bigger clone is one base away. The rearrangement links TRBV20-1 to TRBJ1-4, with a weak D call TRBD1 (6 bases). CDR1 and CDR2 from the germline V gene are DFQATT and SNEGSKA (reference sequence). With 3 bases removed from V and 4 bases from J, the gap between germline ends came to 15 bases. This CDR3 is 15 amino acids long. CDR3 protein: CSASQWTACNEKLFF. CDR3 DNA: TGCAGTGCTAGCCAATGGACAGCGTGTAATGAAAAACTGTTTTTT.

The CDR3 DNA reads as TGCGCCAGCAGCCCGGGGGCATACACCGGGGAGCTGTTTTTT. Amino acids: CASSPGAYTGELFF. The J gene is TRBJ2-2, the V gene TRBV5-1; D possibly uses TRBD1 or TRBD2 (6 bases each). Germline CDR1 is SGHRS and CDR2 is YFSETQ. The CDR3 sequence is 14 residues long. With 4 bases removed from V and 3 bases from J, the gap between germline ends came to 10 bases. Full variable domain (rest looked up from reference TRBV5-1 and TRBJ2-2): KAGVTQTPRYLIKTRGQQVTLSCSPISGHRSVSWYQQTPGQGLQFLFEYFSETQRNKGNFPGRFSGRQFSNSRSEMNVSTLELGDSALYLCASSPGAYTGELFFGEGSRLTVL.

This clonotype showed up many times. The chain recombines TRBV20-1 with TRBJ1-1; D ambiguous. CDR1 and CDR2 from the germline V gene are DFQATT and SNEGSKA (reference sequence). Trimming took 0 bases from V and 6 from J, leaving 14 bases between them. The CDR3 loop spans 14 amino acids. CDR3 loop: CSARDKLTGAEAFF. CDR3 sequence (DNA): TGCAGTGCTAGAGACAAACTTACGGGCGCTGAAGCTTTCTTT.

This chain connects TRBV6-6 to TRBJ2-2, with TRBD1 matching 7 bases. The germline CDR1 and CDR2 sequences are MNHNY and SVGAGI (reference sequence). J was trimmed by 5 bases and V by 6 bases; bases with no gene match: 6. CDR3 length equals 14 residues. This CDR3 is CASRLTGNTGELFF. The CDR3 DNA reads TGTGCCAGCAGGTTGACAGGGAATACCGGGGAGCTGTTTTTT.

In its sample, this clonotype was seen many times. The rearrangement uses TRBV9 and TRBJ2-3; the match to TRBD1 covers 11 bases. J gave up 3 bases and V 2 bases, and 5 bases lay outside the gene matches. The CDR3 length is 16 residues. Germline CDR1 SGDLS, CDR2 YYNGEE. The CDR3 region is CASSVRTGGGTDTQYF. The CDR3 DNA is TGTGCCAGCAGCGTGCGGACAGGGGGCGGGACAGATACGCAGTATTTT.

The V and J genes are TRBV18 and TRBJ2-7, with no clear D. V was shortened by 6 bases and J by 0 bases, with 12 bases between the two germline ends. In germline, CDR1 is KGHSH, CDR2 LQKENI. CDR3 length: 14 residues. The CDR3: CASSPQTGSYEQYF. The CDR3 DNA sequence: TGTGCCAGCTCCCCCCAGACGGGCTCCTACGAGCAGTACTTC.

There are many counts of this clonotype. The chain combines TRBV20-1 with TRBJ1-2; 10 nucleotides line up with TRBD1. V was clipped by 0 bases and J by 6 bases; unmatched bases: 4. Germline V CDR1 and CDR2: DFQATT, SNEGSKA (reference sequence). The CDR3 has 14 residues. The CDR3 is CSARDMGQGNGYTF. The CDR3 DNA follows: TGCAGTGCTAGAGATATGGGACAGGGGAATGGCTACACCTTC.

This clonotype was observed a few times. This chain joins TRBV20-1 and TRBJ2-7; the match to TRBD1 covers 9 bases. Germline V gene sequence: CDR1 DFQATT, CDR2 SNEGSKA (reference sequence). The CDR3 is 15 residues long. The V gene end was trimmed by 4 bases and the J gene end by 4 bases; junction bases not matched to a gene: 11. This CDR3 reads CSAIRRDRDQYEQYF. In DNA form, the CDR3 reads TGCAGTGCTATTAGGCGGGACAGGGACCAATACGAGCAGTACTTC.

The genes are TRBV12-3 or TRBV12-4 and TRBJ1-2; D is unresolved. This CDR3 has 13 amino acids. Trimming took 7 bases from V and 8 from J, leaving 17 bases between them. CDR3 residues: CASTLSLGRGYTF. CDR3 bases: TGTGCCAGCACCCTAAGCCTGGGGAGAGGCTACACCTTC.

This clonotype was seen ten or more times. V and J are TRBV20-1 and TRBJ1-6; D gene ambiguous. V was shortened by 2 bases and J by 10 bases, with 12 bases between the two germline ends. CDR1 is DFQATT, CDR2 SNEGSKA, per germline (reference sequence). The CDR3 is 13 amino acids. CDR3 sequence reads: CSARPGSGSPLHF. CDR3 DNA: TGCAGTGCTAGACCGGGGTCAGGATCACCCCTCCACTTT.

In DNA form, the CDR3 reads TGTGCCAGCAGCTACCCGGGGAAGCGGGGCCACGAGCAGTACTTC. Residues: CASSYPGKRGHEQYF. This sequence joins TRBV7-2 and TRBJ2-7, with 7 nucleotides matching TRBD2. The V gene's germline CDR1 is SGHTA and CDR2 FQGNSA. V gave up 4 bases and J gave up 5 bases; unmatched junction bases: 11. This CDR3 is built from 15 residues.

CDR3 amino acids: CASSEPGQGLYGYTF. CDR3 coding DNA: TGTGCCAGCAGTGAACCGGGACAGGGACTCTATGGCTACACCTTC. The chain has TRBV6-6 and TRBJ1-2; the match to TRBD1 covers 9 bases. J gave up 4 bases and V 5 bases, and 8 bases lay outside the gene matches. The CDR3 length is 15 residues. Germline CDR1 is MNHNY and CDR2 is SVGAGI (reference sequence).

This clonotype was observed at least ten times. V is TRBV11-2 and J is TRBJ1-2, with TRBD1 as a possible D gene (5 bases). Trimming cost V 7 bases and J 3 bases, with 12 bases left between them. Germline V gives CDR1 SGHAT, CDR2 FQNNGV. This CDR3 is 13 amino acids long. The CDR3 DNA is TGTGCCAGCAAAAATGGGGCTGACTATGGCTACACCTTC. Residues: CASKNGADYGYTF.

In its sample, this clonotype was seen many times. Germline is not matched at one junction end, which may reflect a read error. The chain employs TRBV29-1 and TRBJ2-7; TRBD2 matches 7 bases. Germline V gene sequence: CDR1 SQVTM, CDR2 ANQGSEA. This CDR3 contains 12 residues. This CDR3 is CSVEKEGGPYFF. The CDR3 bases are TGCAGCGTTGAAAAGGAGGGAGGGCCTTACTTCTTC.

This chain links TRBV6-2 or TRBV6-3 with TRBJ2-2, with a possible D match to TRBD1 (6 bases). Germline V gives CDR1 MNHEY, CDR2 SVGEGT. This CDR3 has 13 residues. Trimming took off 8 bases at V and 1 base at J, with 8 bases between the two ends. The DNA of the CDR3 is TGTGCCAGCTTGGGACAGAACACCGGGGAGCTGTTTTTT. Translated, it gives CASLGQNTGELFF.

The V and J genes are TRBV5-1 and TRBJ1-1; 7 bases are a match to TRBD1. The CDR3 has 15 amino acids. The ends lost 0 bases at V and 1 base at J; junction bases unmatched: 3. Germline lookup yields CDR1 SGHRS and CDR2 YFSETQ. CDR3 in amino acids: CASSLAGQANTEAFF. The CDR3, as DNA: TGCGCCAGCAGCTTGGCCGGACAGGCGAACACTGAAGCTTTCTTT.

This clonotype was seen more than once but under ten times. The rearrangement uses TRBV4-2 and TRBJ2-6; D unclear. Trimming cost V 0 bases and J 4 bases, with 10 bases left between them. CDR3 length: 16 residues. Germline-derived CDR1 and CDR2 are LGHNA and YNFKEQ. Here the CDR3 DNA reads TGTGCCAGCAGCCAAGACTCTAGTTCCGGGGCCAACGTCCTGACTTTC. This gives the protein CASSQDSSSGANVLTF.

Only a few counts were recorded for this clonotype. This chain connects TRBV6-5 to TRBJ2-2, with 7 bases identical to TRBD2. The CDR3 spans 16 residues. Unmatched junction bases numbered 12, after V lost 5 bases and J lost 6 bases. CDR1 and CDR2 (germline): MNHEY, SVGAGI. CDR3 nucleotides: TGTGCCAGCAGTCCCCCGGCGGGGGAGCTTCCCGGGGAGCTGTTTTTT. Its protein is CASSPPAGELPGELFF.

This clonotype was detected many times. The J gene is TRBJ1-1, the V gene TRBV12-3 or TRBV12-4; no reliable D call. This CDR3 is built from 11 residues. The V end lost 3 bases, the J end lost 7 bases, and 6 bases lay between the germline ends. The chain's CDR3 is CASSFGGEAFF. The CDR3 region has the DNA TGTGCCAGCAGTTTTGGTGGTGAAGCTTTCTTT.

This clonotype was detected ten times or more. V and J are TRBV29-1 and TRBJ2-5, with D hard to call. V was shortened by 5 bases and J by 5 bases, with 15 bases between the two germline ends. Per germline, CDR1 SQVTM and CDR2 ANQGSEA. The CDR3 extends over 13 amino acids. CDR3 DNA sequence: TGCAGCGTTCTAGTCGGCCTTCCGGAGACCCAGTACTTC. Amino acids: CSVLVGLPETQYF.

The chain uses TRBV25-1 and TRBJ2-5; possible D gene TRBD1, 5 bases. Looked up from germline, CDR1 is MGHDK and CDR2 is SYGVNS. The V end was cut by 5 bases, the J end by 2 bases, with 12 bases between. The CDR3 totals 14 residues. CDR3 residues: CASSLTGNQETQYF. The CDR3 coding sequence is TGTGCCAGCAGTCTTACAGGAAATCAAGAGACCCAGTACTTC. Based on the CDR3 plus reference TRBV25-1 and TRBJ2-5, the full variable domain is EADIYQTPRYLVIGTGKKITLECSQTMGHDKMYWYQQDPGMELHLIHYSYGVNSTEKGDLSSESTVSRIRTEHFPLTLESARPSHTSQYLCASSLTGNQETQYFGPGTRLLVL.

This clonotype was detected ten times or more. The chain employs TRBV10-1 and TRBJ1-2; D gene uncertain. The germline V and J ends were trimmed by 7 bases and 4 bases, with 7 bases remaining between them. The CDR3 has 11 residues. From germline, CDR1 is WNHNN and CDR2 SYGVQD (reference sequence). The CDR3 bases are TGCGCCAGCAAGAGCTGCTATGGCTACACCTTC. This gives the protein CASKSCYGYTF.

Many counts were recorded for this clonotype. The rearrangement uses TRBV4-1 and TRBJ1-4; possible D gene TRBD1, 5 bases. Germline CDR1 and CDR2: MGHRA and YSYEKL. The V and J ends lost 3 bases and 4 bases respectively, with 12 bases between them. This CDR3 region has 15 residues. CDR3 amino acids: CASSHAGSLNEKLFF. The CDR3 bases are TGCGCCAGCAGCCACGCAGGGTCCCTTAATGAAAAACTGTTTTTT.